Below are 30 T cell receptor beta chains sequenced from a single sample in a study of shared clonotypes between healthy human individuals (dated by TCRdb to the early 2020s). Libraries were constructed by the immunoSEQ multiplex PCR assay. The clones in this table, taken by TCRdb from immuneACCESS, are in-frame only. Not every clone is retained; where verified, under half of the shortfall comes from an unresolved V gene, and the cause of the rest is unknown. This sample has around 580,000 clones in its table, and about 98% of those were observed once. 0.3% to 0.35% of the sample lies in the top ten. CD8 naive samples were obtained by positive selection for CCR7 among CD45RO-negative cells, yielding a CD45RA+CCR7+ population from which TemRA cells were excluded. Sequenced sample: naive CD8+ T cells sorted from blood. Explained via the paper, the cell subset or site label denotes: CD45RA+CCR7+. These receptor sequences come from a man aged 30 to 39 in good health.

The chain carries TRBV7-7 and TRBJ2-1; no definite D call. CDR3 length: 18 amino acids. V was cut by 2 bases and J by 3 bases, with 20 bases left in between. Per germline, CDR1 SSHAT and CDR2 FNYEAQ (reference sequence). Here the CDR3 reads CASSLKLRGKVVYNEQFF. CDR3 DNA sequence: TGTGCCAGCAGCTTAAAGCTTCGCGGCAAAGTAGTCTACAATGAGCAGTTCTTC.

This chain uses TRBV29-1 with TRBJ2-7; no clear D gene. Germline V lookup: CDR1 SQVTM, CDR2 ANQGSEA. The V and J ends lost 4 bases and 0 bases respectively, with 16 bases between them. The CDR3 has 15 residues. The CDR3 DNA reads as TGCAGCGTTGTAGTCCCCCTTAGTGTCTCCTACGAGCAGTACTTC. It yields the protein CSVVVPLSVSYEQYF.

In DNA, the CDR3 is TGTGCCATCAGCCCGGGACAGACCTACGAGCAGTACTTC. This encodes CAISPGQTYEQYF. The chain couples TRBV10-3 to TRBJ2-7, with TRBD1 matching 7 bases. The CDR3 contains 13 residues. Germline V gene lookup returns CDR1 ENHRY and CDR2 SYGVKD. V trimming: 6 bases; J trimming: 2 bases; junction bases outside the gene matches: 4.

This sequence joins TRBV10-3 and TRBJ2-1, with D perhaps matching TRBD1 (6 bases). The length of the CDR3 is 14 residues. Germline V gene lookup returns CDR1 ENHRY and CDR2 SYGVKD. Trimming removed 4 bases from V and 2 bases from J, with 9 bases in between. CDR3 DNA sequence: TGTGCCATCAGTGGGGACAACACCTACAATGAGCAGTTCTTC. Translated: CAISGDNTYNEQFF.

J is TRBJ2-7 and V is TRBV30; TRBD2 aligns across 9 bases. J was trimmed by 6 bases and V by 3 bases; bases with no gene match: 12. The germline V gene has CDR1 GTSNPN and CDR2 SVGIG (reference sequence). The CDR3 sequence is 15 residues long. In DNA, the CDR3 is TGTGCCTGGAGCCCAGATGGGCGGGAGGGCCTCGAGCAGTACTTC. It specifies CAWSPDGREGLEQYF.

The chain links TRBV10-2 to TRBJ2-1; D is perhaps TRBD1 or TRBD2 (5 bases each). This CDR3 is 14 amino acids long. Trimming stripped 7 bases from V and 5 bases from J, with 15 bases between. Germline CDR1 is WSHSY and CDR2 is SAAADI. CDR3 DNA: TGCGCCAGCATTTCCCCGGGACCCAACAATGAGCAGTTCTTC. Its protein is CASISPGPNNEQFF.

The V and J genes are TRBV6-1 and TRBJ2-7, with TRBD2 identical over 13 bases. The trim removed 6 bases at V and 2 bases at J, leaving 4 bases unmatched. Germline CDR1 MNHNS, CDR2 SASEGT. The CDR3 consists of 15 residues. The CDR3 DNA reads TGTGCCAGCAGGGAACTAGCGGGAGGGCCCTACGAGCAGTACTTC. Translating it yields CASRELAGGPYEQYF.

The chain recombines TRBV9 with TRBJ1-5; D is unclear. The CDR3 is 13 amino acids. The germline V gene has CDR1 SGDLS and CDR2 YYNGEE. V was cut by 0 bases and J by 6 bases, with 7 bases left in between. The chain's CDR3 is CASSVGSSQPQHF. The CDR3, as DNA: TGTGCCAGCAGCGTAGGAAGTTCTCAGCCCCAGCATTTT.

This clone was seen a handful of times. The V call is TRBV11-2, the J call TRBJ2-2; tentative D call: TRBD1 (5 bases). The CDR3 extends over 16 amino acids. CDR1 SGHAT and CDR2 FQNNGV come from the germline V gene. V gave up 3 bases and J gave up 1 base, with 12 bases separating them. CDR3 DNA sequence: TGTGCCAGCAGCTTGTCCAGGGCGAGGAACACCGGGGAGCTGTTTTTT. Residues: CASSLSRARNTGELFF. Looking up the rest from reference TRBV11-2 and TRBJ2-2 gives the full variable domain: EAGVAQSPRYKIIEKRQSVAFWCNPISGHATLYWYQQILGQGPKLLIQFQNNGVVDDSQLPKDRFSAERLKGVDSTLKIQPAKLEDSAVYLCASSLSRARNTGELFFGEGSRLTVL.

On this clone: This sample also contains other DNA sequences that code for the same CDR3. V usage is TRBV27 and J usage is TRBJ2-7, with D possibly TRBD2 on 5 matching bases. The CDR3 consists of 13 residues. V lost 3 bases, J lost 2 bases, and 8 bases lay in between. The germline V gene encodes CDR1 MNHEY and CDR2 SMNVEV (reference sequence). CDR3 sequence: CASSLRATYEQYF. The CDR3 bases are TGTGCCAGCAGTTTGCGGGCAACCTACGAGCAGTACTTC.

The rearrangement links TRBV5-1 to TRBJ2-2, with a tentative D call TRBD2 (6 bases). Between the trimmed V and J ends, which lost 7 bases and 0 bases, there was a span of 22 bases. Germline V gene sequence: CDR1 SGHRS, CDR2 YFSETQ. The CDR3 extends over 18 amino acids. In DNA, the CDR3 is TGCGCCAGCGGAGACCTGACTAGAAAAGGGTCGAACACCGGGGAGCTGTTTTTT. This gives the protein CASGDLTRKGSNTGELFF.

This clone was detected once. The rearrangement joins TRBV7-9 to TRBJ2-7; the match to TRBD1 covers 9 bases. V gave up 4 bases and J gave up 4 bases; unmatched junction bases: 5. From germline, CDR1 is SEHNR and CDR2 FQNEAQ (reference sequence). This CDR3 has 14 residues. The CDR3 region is CASSSWDRVYEQYF. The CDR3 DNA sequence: TGTGCCAGCAGCTCTTGGGACAGGGTTTACGAGCAGTACTTC.

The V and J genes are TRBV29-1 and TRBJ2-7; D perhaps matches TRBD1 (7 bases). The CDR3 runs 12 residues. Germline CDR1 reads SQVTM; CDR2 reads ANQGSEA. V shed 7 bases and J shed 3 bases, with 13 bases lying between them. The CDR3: CSAGDRDYEQYF. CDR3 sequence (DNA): TGCAGCGCGGGGGACAGAGACTACGAGCAGTACTTC.

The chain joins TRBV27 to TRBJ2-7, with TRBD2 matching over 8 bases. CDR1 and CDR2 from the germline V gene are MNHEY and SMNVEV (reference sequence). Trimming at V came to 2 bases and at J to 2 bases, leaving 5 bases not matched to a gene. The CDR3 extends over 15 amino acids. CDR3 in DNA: TGTGCCAGCAGTTTAGCGGGGGGCGCCCCCTACGAGCAGTACTTC. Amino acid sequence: CASSLAGGAPYEQYF.

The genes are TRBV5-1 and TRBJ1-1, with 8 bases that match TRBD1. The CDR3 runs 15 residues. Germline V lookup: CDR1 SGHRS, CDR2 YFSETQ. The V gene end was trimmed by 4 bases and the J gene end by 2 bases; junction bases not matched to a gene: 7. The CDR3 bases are TGCGCCAGCAGCCCGGGACAGGCTCTCAACACTGAAGCTTTCTTT. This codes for CASSPGQALNTEAFF.

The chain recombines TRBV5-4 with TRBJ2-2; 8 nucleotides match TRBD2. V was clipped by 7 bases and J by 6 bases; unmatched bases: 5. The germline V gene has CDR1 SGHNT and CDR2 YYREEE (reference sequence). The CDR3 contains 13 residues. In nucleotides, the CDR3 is TGTGCCAGCGGGACGGGAGGGCCCGGGGAGCTGTTTTTT. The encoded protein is CASGTGGPGELFF.

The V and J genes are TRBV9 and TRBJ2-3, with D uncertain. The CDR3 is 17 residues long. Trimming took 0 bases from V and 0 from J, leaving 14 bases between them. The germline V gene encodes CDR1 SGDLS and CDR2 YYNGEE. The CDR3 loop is CASSVAVNRISTDTQYF. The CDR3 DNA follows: TGTGCCAGCAGCGTAGCGGTCAACAGAATTAGCACAGATACGCAGTATTTT.

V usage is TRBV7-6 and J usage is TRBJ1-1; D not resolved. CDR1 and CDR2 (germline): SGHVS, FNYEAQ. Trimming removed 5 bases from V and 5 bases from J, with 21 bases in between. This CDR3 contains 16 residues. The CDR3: CASSQSVGSRRTEAFF. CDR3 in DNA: TGTGCCAGCAGCCAAAGTGTGGGGTCGCGGAGGACTGAAGCTTTCTTT. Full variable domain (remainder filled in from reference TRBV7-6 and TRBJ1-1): GAGVSQSPRYKVTKRGQDVALRCDPISGHVSLYWYRQALGQGPEFLTYFNYEAQQDKSGLPNDRFSAERPEGSISTLTIQRTEQRDSAMYRCASSQSVGSRRTEAFFGQGTRLTVV.

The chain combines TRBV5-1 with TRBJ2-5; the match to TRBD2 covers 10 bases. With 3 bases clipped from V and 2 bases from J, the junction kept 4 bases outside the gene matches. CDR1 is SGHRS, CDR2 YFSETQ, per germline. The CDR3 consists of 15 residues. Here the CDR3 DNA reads TGCGCCAGCAGCTACTTACTAGCGGGGCAAGAGACCCAGTACTTC. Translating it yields CASSYLLAGQETQYF.

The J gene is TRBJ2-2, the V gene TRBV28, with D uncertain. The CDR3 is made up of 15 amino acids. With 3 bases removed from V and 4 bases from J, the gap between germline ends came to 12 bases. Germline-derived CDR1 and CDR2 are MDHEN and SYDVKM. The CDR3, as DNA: TGTGCCAGCAGTTTGAGTGTTCTTAGCACCGGGGAGCTGTTTTTT. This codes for CASSLSVLSTGELFF.

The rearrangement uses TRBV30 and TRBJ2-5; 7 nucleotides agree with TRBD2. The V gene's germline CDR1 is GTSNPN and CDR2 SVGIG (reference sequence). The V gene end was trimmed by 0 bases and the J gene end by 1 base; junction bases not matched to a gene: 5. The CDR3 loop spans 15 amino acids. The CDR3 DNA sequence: TGTGCCTGGAGTGTACCTAGCGGACCCCAAGAGACCCAGTACTTC. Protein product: CAWSVPSGPQETQYF.

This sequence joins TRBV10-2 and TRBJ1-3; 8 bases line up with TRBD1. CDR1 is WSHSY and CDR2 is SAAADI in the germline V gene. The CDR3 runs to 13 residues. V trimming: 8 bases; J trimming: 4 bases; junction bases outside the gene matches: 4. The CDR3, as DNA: TGCGCCAGCGAGGACAGGGAAGGAAACACCATATATTTT. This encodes CASEDREGNTIYF.

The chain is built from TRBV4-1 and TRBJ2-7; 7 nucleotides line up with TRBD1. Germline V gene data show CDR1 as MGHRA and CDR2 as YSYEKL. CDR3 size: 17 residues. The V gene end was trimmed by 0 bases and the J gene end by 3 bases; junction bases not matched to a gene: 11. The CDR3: CASSQDPPGGGSYEQYF. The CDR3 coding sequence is TGCGCCAGCAGCCAAGACCCCCCAGGGGGTGGGAGCTACGAGCAGTACTTC.

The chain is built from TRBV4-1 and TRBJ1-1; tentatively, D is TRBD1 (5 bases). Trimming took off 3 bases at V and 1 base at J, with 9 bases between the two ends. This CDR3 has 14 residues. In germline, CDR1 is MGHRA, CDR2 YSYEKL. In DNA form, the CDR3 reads TGCGCCAGCAGCCATGGGGCGGGGAACACTGAAGCTTTCTTT. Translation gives CASSHGAGNTEAFF.

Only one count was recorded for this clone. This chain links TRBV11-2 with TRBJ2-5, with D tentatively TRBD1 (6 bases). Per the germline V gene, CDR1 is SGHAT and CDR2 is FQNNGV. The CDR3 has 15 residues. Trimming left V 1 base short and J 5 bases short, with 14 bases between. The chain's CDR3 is CASSLGAGAGETQYF. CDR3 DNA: TGTGCCAGCAGCTTAGGCGCAGGGGCTGGGGAGACCCAGTACTTC.

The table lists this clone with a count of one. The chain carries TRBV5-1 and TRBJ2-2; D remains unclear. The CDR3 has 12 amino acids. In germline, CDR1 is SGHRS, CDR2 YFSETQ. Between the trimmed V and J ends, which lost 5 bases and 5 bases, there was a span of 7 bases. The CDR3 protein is CASRSDTGELFF. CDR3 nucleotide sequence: TGCGCCAGCAGATCCGATACCGGGGAGCTGTTTTTT.

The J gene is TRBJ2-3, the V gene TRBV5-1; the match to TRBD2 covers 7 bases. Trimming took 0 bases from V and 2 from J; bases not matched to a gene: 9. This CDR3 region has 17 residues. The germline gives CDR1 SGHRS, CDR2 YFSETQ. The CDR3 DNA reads TGCGCCAGCAGCTTGGTGGGCGGCGGGAGAGTCACAGATACGCAGTATTTT. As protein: CASSLVGGGRVTDTQYF.

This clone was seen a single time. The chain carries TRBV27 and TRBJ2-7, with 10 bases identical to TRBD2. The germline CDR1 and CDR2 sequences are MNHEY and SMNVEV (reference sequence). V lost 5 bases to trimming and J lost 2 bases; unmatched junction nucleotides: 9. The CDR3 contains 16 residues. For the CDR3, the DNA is TGTGCCAGCAGTCCATCAGCGGGAGGGCTGGCCTACGAGCAGTACTTC. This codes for CASSPSAGGLAYEQYF.

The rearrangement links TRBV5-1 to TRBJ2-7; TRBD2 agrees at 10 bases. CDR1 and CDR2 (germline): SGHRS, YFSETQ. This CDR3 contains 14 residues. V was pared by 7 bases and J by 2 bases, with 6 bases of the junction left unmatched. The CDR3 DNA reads TGCGCCAGCGCGACTAGCGGGCTTACCTACGAGCAGTACTTC. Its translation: CASATSGLTYEQYF.

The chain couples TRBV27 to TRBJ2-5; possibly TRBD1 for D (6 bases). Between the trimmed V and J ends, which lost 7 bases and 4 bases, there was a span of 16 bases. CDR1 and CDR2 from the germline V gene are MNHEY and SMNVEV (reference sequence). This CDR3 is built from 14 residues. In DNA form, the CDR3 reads TGTGCCAGCATGGGGGCTGCGACTCCAGAGACCCAGTACTTC. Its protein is CASMGAATPETQYF.